This T cell receptor beta chain emerged from a study of T cells in localized non-small cell lung cancer. The study's findings and limits: Density of T cells in blood, when higher, went with longer overall survival. Uninvolved adjacent lung showed higher T cell clonality than tumor. For the top 100 tumor clones, a median about 60 also appeared in adjacent lung.

Turning to this clone: Its matching antigen is unknown.

Here immunoSEQ multiplex PCR was the method, and the copy in TCRdb shows in-frame clones only, minus some. The sample consists of several thousand clones, under 90% of them appearing once. V dropped 6 bases and J dropped 6; count of bases not matched to a gene: 8. The CDR3 loop spans 13 amino acids. CDR1 SGHRS and CDR2 YFSETQ come from the germline V gene. The specimen comprised peripheral blood, sampled before any cancer treatment. The sequence derives from a female donor over 55 with stage II squamous cell lung carcinoma. V is TRBV5-1 and J is TRBJ1-2; 7 bases match TRBD1. CDR3 residues: CASTKTGTDGYTF. The CDR3 bases are TGCGCCAGCACAAAGACAGGGACGGATGGCTACACCTTC.